This T cell receptor beta chain stems from a study of T-cell memory formation after mild COVID-19. As regards this clonotype: Its antigen is unknown.

5'RACE, which relied on constant-segment primers, yielded TCR alpha and TCR beta cDNA libraries carrying sample barcodes and UMIs. Using its own MiXCR run on the 5' RACE reads, TCRdb lists one record per CDR3 protein. The table records about 540,000 distinct CDR3 sequences, around 21% of them present only once. Germline V gene data show CDR1 as KGHDR and CDR2 as SFDVKD. The length of the CDR3 is 19 residues. V was pared by 0 bases and J by 0 bases, with 17 bases between. The study's findings and limits: Pre-infection memory showed some responding clones, and this suggested that cross-reactive memory joined. CD4+ contracting clones were found mainly in CM and EM, and CD8+ ones in EMRA.

This clonotype was obtained from an adult woman who had mild COVID-19 (a few samples of this study predate the infection). Cell type and time point are not known. The chain recombines TRBV24-1 with TRBJ2-1, with D possibly TRBD1 on 5 matching bases. The sample consisted of PBMCs or a T cell subset sorted from them (not recorded which). The CDR3 is CATSDLKGSNSGSYNEQFF. CDR3 DNA: TGTGCCACCAGTGATTTGAAGGGGTCTAACTCGGGCTCCTACAATGAGCAGTTCTTC.